This passage covers 23 T cell receptor beta chains from one sample sequenced in a study of OX40 agonist ivuxolimab in advanced cancers. This table comes from immunoSEQ multiplex PCR, and its TCRdb copy is limited to in-frame clones, with some not included. The data contain 30,000 or so clones, roughly 90% of them singletons. The source was CD4+ or CD8+ T cells sorted from blood, collected in a trial of the OX40 agonist ivuxolimab. The receptors stem from an adult with an advanced solid tumor such as melanoma, head and neck, liver or kidney cancer.

This chain joins TRBV7-6 and TRBJ2-2; no reliable D call. Trimming left V 6 bases short and J 3 bases short, with 2 bases between. This CDR3 region has 11 residues. Germline lookup yields CDR1 SGHVS and CDR2 FNYEAQ. CDR3 in DNA: TGTGCCAGCAGAGACACCGGGGAGCTGTTTTTT. Protein: CASRDTGELFF.

This chain joins TRBV7-9 and TRBJ1-1; possibly TRBD1 for D (6 bases). This CDR3 is 15 amino acids long. Germline-derived CDR1 and CDR2 are SEHNR and FQNEAQ (reference sequence). V was shortened by 5 bases and J by 0 bases, with 13 bases between the two germline ends. CDR3 in amino acids: CASSDHRVVNTEAFF. In nucleotides, the CDR3 is TGTGCCAGCAGCGACCACAGGGTGGTGAACACTGAAGCTTTCTTT.

CDR3 region: CASSAPGQGPEAFF. The CDR3 DNA is TGTGCCAGCAGCGCCCCTGGACAGGGCCCTGAAGCTTTCTTT. The chain uses TRBV9 and TRBJ1-1, with TRBD1 matching 8 bases. The CDR3 totals 14 residues. Unmatched junction bases numbered 7, after V lost 3 bases and J lost 6 bases. Germline V gives CDR1 SGDLS, CDR2 YYNGEE.

This chain joins TRBV7-2 and TRBJ2-2, with a tentative D call TRBD1 (6 bases). V was trimmed by 3 bases and J by 0 bases, leaving 8 bases between them. This CDR3 spans 15 amino acids. The germline CDR1 and CDR2 sequences are SGHTA and FQGNSA. As DNA, the CDR3 is TGTGCCAGCAGCTTCGACAGGTCGAACACCGGGGAGCTGTTTTTT. It codes for CASSFDRSNTGELFF.

V gene TRBV6-5 combines with J gene TRBJ2-7; possibly TRBD2 for D (5 bases). V lost 1 base and J lost 4, with 11 bases in between. The CDR3 runs to 14 residues. Germline CDR1 reads MNHEY; CDR2 reads SVGAGI. The CDR3 is CASSYFPGKYEQYF. For the CDR3, the DNA is TGTGCCAGCAGTTACTTTCCGGGGAAATACGAGCAGTACTTC.

The genes are TRBV9 and TRBJ2-7; tentatively, D is TRBD1 (6 bases). The germline CDR1 and CDR2 sequences are SGDLS and YYNGEE. This CDR3 contains 14 residues. V lost 2 bases and J 3 bases, leaving 12 bases between the germline ends. CDR3 region: CASSVRTDFYEQYF. DNA for the CDR3: TGTGCCAGCAGCGTCCGGACAGACTTCTACGAGCAGTACTTC.

J is TRBJ2-7 and V is TRBV7-9; 10 bases line up with TRBD1. This CDR3 is built from 16 residues. Germline V gene lookup returns CDR1 SEHNR and CDR2 FQNEAQ (reference sequence). With 5 bases clipped from V and 2 bases from J, the junction kept 9 bases outside the gene matches. The DNA for the CDR3 is TGTGCCAGCAGCATCCAGGACGGACAGGGGGCCTACGAGCAGTACTTC. This codes for CASSIQDGQGAYEQYF.

This clone was observed a single time. J is TRBJ1-5 and V is TRBV4-1; D unclear. The ends were cut back, 1 base at V and 0 bases at J, with 4 bases in the middle. Germline V CDR1 and CDR2: MGHRA, YSYEKL. The CDR3 consists of 14 residues. CDR3 DNA: TGCGCCAGCAGCCAAGTCGCTAGCAATCAGCCCCAGCATTTT. Amino acid sequence: CASSQVASNQPQHF.

The chain uses TRBV2 and TRBJ1-1; D gene ambiguous. The length of the CDR3 is 12 residues. Germline CDR1 SNHLY, CDR2 FYNNEI. The V and J ends lost 6 bases and 2 bases respectively, with 7 bases between them. The CDR3 here is CASRMGNTEAFF. The CDR3 bases are TGTGCCAGCAGGATGGGAAACACTGAAGCTTTCTTT.

This chain connects TRBV7-9 to TRBJ1-2; D might be TRBD1 (6 bases). The germline V gene encodes CDR1 SEHNR and CDR2 FQNEAQ (reference sequence). The CDR3 totals 14 residues. The V end was cut by 7 bases, the J end by 4 bases, with 16 bases between. This CDR3 reads CASTPVTGFYGYTF. DNA for the CDR3: TGTGCCAGCACCCCCGTGACAGGCTTCTATGGCTACACCTTC. The whole variable domain, filled in from reference TRBV7-9 and TRBJ1-2, reads DTGVSQNPRHKITKRGQNVTFRCDPISEHNRLYWYRQTLGQGPEFLTYFQNEAQLEKSRLLSDRFSAERPKGSFSTLEIQRTEQGDSAMYLCASTPVTGFYGYTFGSGTRLTVV.

A single count supports this clone. The chain recombines TRBV6-5 with TRBJ2-7; TRBD2 matches 10 bases. V dropped 6 bases and J dropped 4; count of bases not matched to a gene: 6. Germline V gene sequence: CDR1 MNHEY, CDR2 SVGAGI. The CDR3 is made up of 14 amino acids. The CDR3 DNA is TGTGCCAGCAGCCCAATACTAGCGGGATACGAGCAGTACTTC. As protein: CASSPILAGYEQYF.

The chain uses TRBV13 and TRBJ2-7; the match to TRBD1 covers 8 bases. The CDR3 sequence is 14 residues long. Germline CDR1 is PRHDT and CDR2 is FYEKMQ (reference sequence). V dropped 1 base and J dropped 5; count of bases not matched to a gene: 4. The CDR3 reads CASSLETGVDEQYF. The DNA for the CDR3 is TGTGCCAGCAGCTTAGAGACAGGGGTCGACGAGCAGTACTTC.

The chain uses TRBV7-9 and TRBJ2-7; 8 nucleotides match TRBD1. J was trimmed by 7 bases and V by 5 bases; bases with no gene match: 10. The CDR3 loop spans 14 amino acids. Germline CDR1 SEHNR, CDR2 FQNEAQ (reference sequence). The DNA for the CDR3 is TGTGCCAGCAGCCCGACAGGGGTTTGGTGGGAGCAGTACTTC. Residues: CASSPTGVWWEQYF.

The CDR3 here is CASSSRTSGTLREQFF. The CDR3 DNA is TGTGCCAGCAGCAGCCGGACTAGCGGGACCCTAAGGGAGCAGTTCTTC. The chain recombines TRBV7-9 with TRBJ2-1; the match to TRBD2 covers 12 bases. There are 16 residues in the CDR3. V shed 5 bases, J shed 10 bases, and the junction held 12 bases outside the gene matches. Germline-derived CDR1 and CDR2 are SEHNR and FQNEAQ (reference sequence).

The chain has TRBV2 and TRBJ1-1; D gene uncertain. V lost 6 bases, J lost 4 bases, and 3 bases lay in between. The CDR3 totals 10 residues. The germline gives CDR1 SNHLY, CDR2 FYNNEI. The CDR3 sequence: CASRSTEAFF. CDR3 bases: TGTGCCAGCAGGAGCACTGAAGCTTTCTTT.

The V call is TRBV9, the J call TRBJ2-3; D may be TRBD2 (5 bases). Trimming pared 3 bases from V and 4 bases from J, leaving 12 bases between. The germline CDR1 and CDR2 sequences are SGDLS and YYNGEE. The CDR3 is 14 residues long. The CDR3 DNA reads as TGTGCCAGCAGCGACGGGGTTGGGGCAGATACGCAGTATTTT. Its protein product is CASSDGVGADTQYF. The entire variable domain, with the rest obtained from reference TRBV9 and TRBJ2-3, is as follows: DSGVTQTPKHLITATGQRVTLRCSPRSGDLSVYWYQQSLDQGLQFLIQYYNGEERAKGNILERFSAQQFPDLHSELNLSSLELGDSALYFCASSDGVGADTQYFGPGTRLTVL.

This clone was observed a few times. The chain has TRBV11-2 and TRBJ1-1, with TRBD1 identical over 7 bases. Germline CDR1 and CDR2: SGHAT and FQNNGV. The CDR3 extends over 15 amino acids. The V gene end was trimmed by 4 bases and the J gene end by 5 bases; junction bases not matched to a gene: 10. Here the CDR3 reads CASSSLPGGDTEAFF. The CDR3, as DNA: TGTGCCAGCAGCTCGCTTCCAGGGGGGGATACTGAAGCTTTCTTT.

This chain joins TRBV5-1 and TRBJ1-1; 9 nucleotides line up with TRBD1. The CDR3 consists of 14 residues. The V gene end was trimmed by 5 bases and the J gene end by 0 bases; junction bases not matched to a gene: 2. Germline assignment: CDR1 SGHRS and CDR2 YFSETQ. CDR3 in DNA: TGCGCCAGCAGAGGACAGGGGATGAACACTGAAGCTTTCTTT. This sequence encodes CASRGQGMNTEAFF.

The chain couples TRBV28 to TRBJ2-5; a possible D gene is TRBD2 (6 bases). Deletions cut 1 base from V and 4 bases from J, with 10 bases between. Germline assignment: CDR1 MDHEN and CDR2 SYDVKM. CDR3 length: 14 amino acids. The chain's CDR3 is CASSLSQGGETQYF. CDR3 nucleotide sequence: TGTGCCAGCAGTTTATCCCAGGGAGGAGAGACCCAGTACTTC.

The chain recombines TRBV7-7 with TRBJ2-5, with 9 positions matching TRBD1. J lost 6 bases, V lost 1 base, and 6 bases had no gene match. This CDR3 contains 15 residues. CDR1 is SSHAT and CDR2 is FNYEAQ in the germline V gene (reference sequence). CDR3 nucleotides: TGTGCCAGCAGCTTAGATGGGACAGGGTGGAAGACCCAGTACTTC. Its protein is CASSLDGTGWKTQYF.

This rearrangement joins TRBV19 to TRBJ2-7; 8 bases are a match to TRBD1. Per germline, CDR1 LNHDA and CDR2 SQIVND (reference sequence). V gave up 5 bases and J gave up 3 bases; unmatched junction bases: 9. The CDR3 runs 15 residues. The CDR3 loop is CASSLGQGPHYEQYF. In DNA form, the CDR3 reads TGTGCCAGTAGTCTAGGACAGGGCCCGCACTACGAGCAGTACTTC.

The CDR3 spells CASSLRTGANEQFF. The CDR3, as DNA: TGTGCCAGCAGCTTAAGAACGGGGGCGAATGAGCAGTTCTTC. V usage is TRBV7-6 and J usage is TRBJ2-1; D assignment may be TRBD1 or TRBD2 (6 bases each). The germline V gene has CDR1 SGHVS and CDR2 FNYEAQ. There are 14 residues in the CDR3. V lost 2 bases, J lost 7 bases, and 12 bases lay in between.

This chain uses TRBV5-1 with TRBJ1-1; TRBD1 matches 8 bases. The CDR3 runs 17 residues. Germline-derived CDR1 and CDR2 are SGHRS and YFSETQ. Trimming removed 3 bases from V and 6 bases from J; junction bases left unmatched: 16. In DNA form, the CDR3 reads TGCGCCAGCAGCTACCCCCTCGGAGACAGGGGAAAACCTGAAGCTTTCTTT. Protein product: CASSYPLGDRGKPEAFF. The full variable domain, in which reference TRBV5-1 and TRBJ1-1 provide the parts outside the CDR3, is KAGVTQTPRYLIKTRGQQVTLSCSPISGHRSVSWYQQTPGQGLQFLFEYFSETQRNKGNFPGRFSGRQFSNSRSEMNVSTLELGDSALYLCASSYPLGDRGKPEAFFGQGTRLTVV.